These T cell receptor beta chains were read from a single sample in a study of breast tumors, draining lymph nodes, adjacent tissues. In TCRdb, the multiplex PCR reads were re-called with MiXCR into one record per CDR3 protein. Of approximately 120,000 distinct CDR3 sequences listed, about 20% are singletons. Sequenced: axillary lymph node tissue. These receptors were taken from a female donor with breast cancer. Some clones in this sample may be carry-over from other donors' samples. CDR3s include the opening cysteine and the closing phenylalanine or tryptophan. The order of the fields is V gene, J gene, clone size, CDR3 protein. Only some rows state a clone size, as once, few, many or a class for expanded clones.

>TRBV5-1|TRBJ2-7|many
CASRQGIYEQYF
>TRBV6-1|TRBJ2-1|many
CASSEGTGTPQFF
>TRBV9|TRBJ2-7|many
CASSVAASSYEQYF
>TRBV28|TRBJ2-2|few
CASRPTGDTGELFF
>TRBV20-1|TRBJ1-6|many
CSAREHIRTTVAF
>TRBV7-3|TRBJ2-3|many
CATGTSGRGTQYF
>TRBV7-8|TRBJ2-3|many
CASNVGGVTDTQYF
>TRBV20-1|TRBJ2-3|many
CSARRTEDTQYF
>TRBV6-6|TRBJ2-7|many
CASTFTRLQGAEYEQYF
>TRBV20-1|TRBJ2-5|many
CSGASFGTYQETQYF
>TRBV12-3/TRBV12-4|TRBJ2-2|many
CASKTGQNTGELFF
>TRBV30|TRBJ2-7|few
CAWSLGTEQHF
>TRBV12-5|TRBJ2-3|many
CASGPDRTDTQYF
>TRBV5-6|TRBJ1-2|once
CASSMDRFYGYTF
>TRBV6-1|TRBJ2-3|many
CASKMPLAGPSTDTQYF
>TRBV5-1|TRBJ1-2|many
CASSETWNYGYTF
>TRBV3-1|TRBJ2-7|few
CASSHRVRNYEQYF
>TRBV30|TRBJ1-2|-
CAWSVNESGYTF
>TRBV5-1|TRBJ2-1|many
CASRDQPFSYNEQFF
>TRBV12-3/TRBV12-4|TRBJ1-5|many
CASSFRGQGFQPQHF
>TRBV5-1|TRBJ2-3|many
CASSSGLAGVRTDTQYF